This T cell receptor beta chain was sequenced for a study of blood T cell repertoires in COVID-19 (dated by TCRdb to about 2020). Concerning the study at large: Samples covering the acute and convalescent phases of COVID-19 were provided by collaborators in the United States, Italy and Spain. The prospective study material was composed of cDNA or gDNA derived from T cells, B-cell-depleted T cells, or PBMCs. Deeply sampled blood TCRbeta repertoires from subjects exposed to, actively infected with, or recovered from COVID-19 were included in the dataset. The repertoires were released in a freely available public database intended as a resource for research on the immune response to SARS-CoV-2. The samples were drawn from two sources: the first 160 participants of the ongoing ImmuneRACE study, and 1,200 or so subjects contributed by 6 global collaborators. Sample metadata almost always included a de-identified subject ID, COVID-19 status, age in years and sex. Where available, HLA class I and class II types were taken from metadata supplied by the sample provider and were not determined by assay-based typing. The research as a whole found: Clinical and demographic metadata were provided uncurated, with the amount varying by source and participant.

CDR3 length: 14 amino acids, cysteine to phenylalanine. The sequence is cut down to CDR3 DNA, 42 bases in frame from base 1. A distance of 12 bases separates the germline ends of V and J, which lose 5 bases and 5 bases respectively. As encoded in the germline V gene, CDR1 is MDHEN while CDR2 is SYDVKM. The immunoSEQ Assay, a bias-controlled multiplex PCR, was used to amplify TCRbeta CDR3 regions from genomic DNA. Turning to the authors' computational methods: The number of nucleated cells in each sample was estimated by amplification of reference gene primers within the assay. To quantify the absolute abundance of each unique TCRbeta CDR3 rearrangement, sequence reads were collapsed and filtered. For each sample, productive Simpson clonality was calculated as the square root of Simpson's diversity index over productive rearrangements. What TCRdb holds here is the immuneACCESS table cut down to in-frame rearrangements. Part of the clones is not present; checked against another copy, under half of the missing clones reflect an unresolved V gene, and the others are unexplained. D and trimming come from the DNA, and the V and J calls and clone size come from that table. The sample has about 260,000 clones on record, 86% of them singletons. 3.6% of the sample is taken by the ten largest.

In the case of this clone: The antigen it binds to is not known. Base qualities are missing; no much larger clone stands one base away.

Whole blood was collected in K2EDTA tubes by collaborating institutions according to the institutions' own protocols. For TCRbeta analysis, collaborator samples were shipped as frozen whole blood, as isolated PBMCs, or as DNA extracted from either sample type. This TCR derives from a man aged 18-30 years with active or convalescent COVID-19. The sequenced sample consisted of peripheral blood. This chain joins TRBV28 to TRBJ1-4; the D gene remains uncertain. The nucleotides are TGTGCCAGCAGTAGACGGGGTCCAAATGAAAAACTGTTTTTT. Translated, this is CASSRRGPNEKLFF. With the rest looked up from the reference TRBV28 and TRBJ1-4 genes rather than sequenced, the full variable domain is DVKVTQSSRYLVKRTGEKVFLECVQDMDHENMFWYRQDPGLGLRLIYFSYDVKMKEKGDIPEGYSVSREKKERFSLILESASTNQTSMYLCASSRRGPNEKLFFGSGTQLSVL.